These 2 T cell receptor beta chains originate from one sample sequenced in a study of T cells after yellow fever vaccination (dated by TCRdb to the late 2010s). This specimen's treatment or condition label, per the study, means: live attenuated yellow fever vaccine strain. Libraries were made using 5' RACE. Data came from an Illumina HiSeq 2500. TCRdb ran its own pipeline on the public reads, namely fastp trimming at Q25 and MiXCR clone calling, and kept in-frame beta chains. Each entry merges the rows of one CDR3 protein and shows their most common DNA and genes. The sample has around 250,000 distinct CDR3 sequences on record, 6.9% of them singletons. In total, the top ten clones hold approximately 0.85% of the sample. The material was CD4+ T cells sorted from PBMCs, obtained 15 days after the yellow fever booster vaccination. These receptors all come from a man aged 30 to 39 who received the YFV17D yellow fever vaccine.

This clonotype has at least ten counts. This chain links TRBV25-1 with TRBJ2-2; possibly TRBD2 for D (6 bases). The V and J ends lost 6 bases and 6 bases respectively, with 17 bases between them. The CDR3 extends over 15 amino acids. Per germline, CDR1 MGHDK and CDR2 SYGVNS. In DNA, the CDR3 is TGTGCCAGCAGCGGAGGGTTATTGTCGGCCGGGGAGCTGTTTTTT. It encodes CASSGGLLSAGELFF.

This clonotype was found many times. The chain recombines TRBV18 with TRBJ1-1, with D perhaps TRBD1 (5 bases). The CDR3 has 13 amino acids. The V and J ends lost 6 bases and 4 bases respectively, with 12 bases between them. Per germline, CDR1 KGHSH and CDR2 LQKENI. The CDR3 coding sequence is TGTGCCAGCTCCGCAGGAGGGGTCACTGAAGCTTTCTTT. Its translation: CASSAGGVTEAFF.